The present TCR beta chain was sequenced within a study of early T cells in non-severe SARS-CoV-2 infection. Turning to the study itself: Unsorted whole blood bulk RNA was sequenced, with unpaired chains. Notes on the study in general: Anti-spike CD8 specificities were favored by VDJdb matching, whose results missed private and CD4 specificities.

The length of the CDR3 is 13 residues. Germline CDR1 MNHEY, CDR2 SMNVEV (reference sequence). Trimming took off 3 bases at V and 1 base at J, with 6 bases between the two ends. This clonotype is judged medium-sized (0.01 to 0.1%). The antigen is unknown. Unique molecular identifiers were affixed to single, distinct cDNA molecules. TCRdb independently ran MiXCR on the 5' RACE reads; one entry per CDR3 protein. The sample holds tens of thousands of distinct CDR3 sequences, approximately 4.8% seen once. Sequencing used whole blood. The receptor was derived from an adult who was a healthcare worker with PCR-confirmed SARS-CoV-2 infection or an uninfected control (not recorded which). The V and J genes are TRBV27 and TRBJ1-1; no reliable D call. The CDR3 DNA reads as TGTGCCAGCAGTTTGTGGGAGAACACTGAAGCTTTCTTT. It translates to CASSLWENTEAFF.